This TCR beta chain was sequenced in a study of early T cells in non-severe SARS-CoV-2 infection. Study as a whole: Chains from this unsorted whole-blood bulk RNA could not be paired.

TCRdb independently ran MiXCR on the 5' RACE reads; one entry per CDR3 protein. Here the sample spans about 50,000 distinct CDR3 sequences, approximately 8% being singletons. The clonotype comes from an adult who was a healthcare worker with PCR-confirmed SARS-CoV-2 infection or an uninfected control (not recorded which). The sequencing sample was made of whole blood.

CDR3 DNA sequence: TGTGCCAGCAGTTTAAACTTCTTCTCCAGCTCCTACGAGCAGTACTTC. Translated: CASSLNFFSSSYEQYF. J is TRBJ2-7 and V is TRBV28; the D is unclear. Trimming took 2 bases from V and 0 from J, leaving 14 bases between them. The germline V gene has CDR1 MDHEN and CDR2 SYDVKM. The CDR3 consists of 16 residues.